These 22 T cell receptor beta chains originate from one sample sequenced in a study of T cell changes during pregnancy in multiple sclerosis. Sequenced by immunoSEQ multiplex PCR; TCRdb stores in-frame clones only, minus some. This sample has approximately 130,000 clones, with roughly 95% found just once. The starting material was peripheral blood, obtained after pregnancy. Every receptor here comes from a female donor with multiple sclerosis, enrolled in a pregnancy study.

The genes are TRBV5-5 and TRBJ1-3, with 7 bases matching TRBD1. The V and J ends lost 3 bases and 1 base, in that order; junction bases with no gene match: 1. Germline V gene data show CDR1 as SGHKS and CDR2 as YYEKEE (reference sequence). The CDR3 has 14 amino acids. CDR3 DNA sequence: TGTGCCAGCAGCTCCAGGGGGTCTGGAAACACCATATATTTT. Its translation: CASSSRGSGNTIYF.

The chain couples TRBV4-1 to TRBJ1-2; 8 nucleotides agree with TRBD1. Germline CDR1 is MGHRA and CDR2 is YSYEKL. The CDR3 covers 16 residues. V lost 0 bases to trimming and J lost 4 bases; unmatched junction nucleotides: 7. Here the CDR3 reads CASSQEGTGTSYGYTF. CDR3 sequence (DNA): TGCGCCAGCAGCCAAGAAGGGACAGGAACTTCCTATGGCTACACCTTC.

To note about this clone: The same CDR3 is also encoded by other DNA sequences in this sample. The genes are TRBV7-2 and TRBJ2-1; TRBD2 matches 8 bases. The germline gives CDR1 SGHTA, CDR2 FQGNSA. V gave up 5 bases and J gave up 1 base; unmatched junction bases: 7. The CDR3 consists of 16 residues. CDR3 loop: CASSPLAGGSYNEQFF. The CDR3 DNA reads TGTGCCAGCAGCCCTCTAGCGGGCGGATCCTACAATGAGCAGTTCTTC.

This chain connects TRBV4-3 to TRBJ2-2; 10 bases align to TRBD2. V was pared by 4 bases and J by 5 bases, with 7 bases of the junction left unmatched. CDR1 and CDR2 from the germline V gene are LGHNA and YSLEER. The CDR3 runs 16 residues. In DNA, the CDR3 is TGCGCCAGCAGCCGCACCCCAGCGGGGGGGACCGGGGAGCTGTTTTTT. It codes for CASSRTPAGGTGELFF.

This clone has only one observation. V and J are TRBV29-1 and TRBJ2-3; D gene unclear. V was shortened by 6 bases and J by 0 bases, with 16 bases between the two germline ends. CDR1 is SQVTM, CDR2 ANQGSEA, per germline. The CDR3 covers 15 residues. Written as DNA, the CDR3 is TGCAGCGTGGCAAAAGACACCCTTAGCACAGATACGCAGTATTTT. As protein: CSVAKDTLSTDTQYF.

The chain has TRBV5-1 and TRBJ2-3, with 7 bases lining up with TRBD1. Germline CDR1 and CDR2: SGHRS and YFSETQ. The trim removed 3 bases at V and 5 bases at J, leaving 12 bases unmatched. CDR3 length equals 16 residues. DNA of the CDR3: TGCGCCAGCAGCTCCCTAACAGGGGTATTAGGAGATACGCAGTATTTT. It translates to CASSSLTGVLGDTQYF.

This chain joins TRBV6-5 and TRBJ2-7, with D uncertain. V was trimmed by 6 bases and J by 0 bases, leaving 9 bases between them. This CDR3 comprises 13 residues. The V gene's germline CDR1 is MNHEY and CDR2 SVGAGI. CDR3 in amino acids: CASRSHSSYEQYF. In nucleotides, the CDR3 is TGTGCCAGCAGGTCCCACAGCTCCTACGAGCAGTACTTC.

CDR3 nucleotides: TGTGCCAGCAGGACCCTGGCGGGAACCTACGAGCAGTACTTC. This sequence encodes CASRTLAGTYEQYF. This chain uses TRBV11-3 with TRBJ2-7, with D tentatively TRBD2 (6 bases). The CDR3 has 14 residues. Trimming cost V 6 bases and J 2 bases, with 14 bases left between them. Germline values: CDR1 SGHNT, CDR2 YENEEA.

This sequence joins TRBV5-4 and TRBJ2-7, with D possibly matching TRBD1 (5 bases). V was clipped by 7 bases and J by 0 bases, with 11 bases between them. The CDR3 has 13 amino acids. Per germline, CDR1 SGHNT and CDR2 YYREEE (reference sequence). The CDR3 spells CASSQGGSYEQYF. The DNA of the CDR3 is TGTGCCAGCTCGCAGGGCGGCTCCTACGAGCAGTACTTC.

As DNA, the CDR3 is TGTGCCAGCAGCTTAGCGTACAGTCTCGTAAATGAGCAGTTCTTC. Residues: CASSLAYSLVNEQFF. The chain couples TRBV7-6 to TRBJ2-1; D remains ambiguous. The CDR3 has 15 residues. From germline, CDR1 is SGHVS and CDR2 FNYEAQ. V was trimmed by 0 bases and J by 7 bases, leaving 13 bases between them. The full variable domain, in which reference TRBV7-6 and TRBJ2-1 provide the parts outside the CDR3, is GAGVSQSPRYKVTKRGQDVALRCDPISGHVSLYWYRQALGQGPEFLTYFNYEAQQDKSGLPNDRFSAERPEGSISTLTIQRTEQRDSAMYRCASSLAYSLVNEQFFGPGTRLTVL.

The V call is TRBV30, the J call TRBJ1-1, with 8 bases lining up with TRBD1. The V gene end was trimmed by 5 bases and the J gene end by 7 bases; junction bases not matched to a gene: 9. The CDR3 is made up of 13 amino acids. Germline V gene data show CDR1 as GTSNPN and CDR2 as SVGIG (reference sequence). CDR3 sequence reads: CAWEGTGANEAFF. The CDR3 DNA sequence: TGTGCCTGGGAAGGGACAGGCGCTAATGAAGCTTTCTTT.

The rearrangement uses TRBV7-6 and TRBJ2-2; tentatively, D is TRBD2 (5 bases). V lost 5 bases, J lost 0 bases, and 13 bases lay in between. In germline, CDR1 is SGHVS, CDR2 FNYEAQ. This CDR3 comprises 16 residues. As DNA, the CDR3 is TGTGCCAGCAGCACCGTCCTCGGGACGAACACCGGGGAGCTGTTTTTT. It translates to CASSTVLGTNTGELFF.

The V call is TRBV7-9, the J call TRBJ2-7; no reliable D call. V was shortened by 5 bases and J by 3 bases, with 17 bases between the two germline ends. The CDR3 totals 15 residues. Germline loops: CDR1 SEHNR, CDR2 FQNEAQ (reference sequence). The CDR3 DNA follows: TGTGCCAGCAGCCTTATGCGGCAAGTCGGCTACGAGCAGTACTTC. Protein sequence: CASSLMRQVGYEQYF.

The chain couples TRBV27 to TRBJ2-1; TRBD2 agrees at 10 bases. The germline V gene has CDR1 MNHEY and CDR2 SMNVEV (reference sequence). V shed 3 bases, J shed 9 bases, and the junction held 11 bases outside the gene matches. The CDR3 totals 16 residues. CDR3 residues: CASSFSSLAGVGEQFF. The CDR3 region has the DNA TGTGCCAGCAGTTTCAGTAGCCTAGCGGGAGTAGGTGAGCAGTTCTTC.

The chain links TRBV6-1 to TRBJ1-2, with a possible D match to TRBD1 (6 bases). The germline V gene has CDR1 MNHNS and CDR2 SASEGT. Deletions cut 7 bases from V and 5 bases from J, with 17 bases between. The length of the CDR3 is 14 residues. CDR3 in amino acids: CASKIRGGIYGYTF. CDR3 DNA sequence: TGTGCCAGCAAAATCAGGGGAGGGATATATGGCTACACCTTC.

The V gene is TRBV11-2, the J gene TRBJ2-1, with TRBD2 matching 9 bases. CDR3 length: 15 amino acids. Germline loops: CDR1 SGHAT, CDR2 FQNNGV. V dropped 7 bases and J dropped 1; count of bases not matched to a gene: 5. CDR3 coding DNA: TGTGCCAGCATCCAAGCGGGAGGTTCCTACAATGAGCAGTTCTTC. It codes for CASIQAGGSYNEQFF.

The J gene is TRBJ2-7, the V gene TRBV6-5, with 7 bases lining up with TRBD2. The germline gives CDR1 MNHEY, CDR2 SVGAGI. The V segment lost 6 bases and the J segment 4 bases; nucleotides outside the gene matches: 6. CDR3 length: 13 residues. CDR3 region: CASRNAGVYEQYF. CDR3 sequence (DNA): TGTGCCAGCAGGAACGCGGGGGTTTACGAGCAGTACTTC.

The rearrangement uses TRBV11-2 and TRBJ2-7, with 9 nucleotides matching TRBD2. CDR1 SGHAT and CDR2 FQNNGV come from the germline V gene. V shed 1 base and J 4 bases; nucleotides not matched to a gene: 5. This CDR3 is built from 15 residues. The CDR3 DNA reads as TGTGCCAGCAGCTTAGGGTCTAGCGGGGAGTACGAGCAGTACTTC. It yields the protein CASSLGSSGEYEQYF.

This clone showed up just once. The chain joins TRBV27 to TRBJ2-1, with TRBD2 matching over 8 bases. CDR1 MNHEY and CDR2 SMNVEV come from the germline V gene (reference sequence). CDR3 length equals 15 residues. V shed 2 bases and J 3 bases; nucleotides not matched to a gene: 3. CDR3 amino acids: CASSLIAGIYNEQFF. CDR3 in DNA: TGTGCCAGCAGTTTAATAGCGGGAATCTACAATGAGCAGTTCTTC.

The CDR3 loop is CASSLVYRSNTGELFF. In nucleotides, the CDR3 is TGTGCCAGCAGCTTAGTTTACAGATCGAACACCGGGGAGCTGTTTTTT. The rearrangement links TRBV11-2 to TRBJ2-2, with D unresolved. This CDR3 comprises 16 residues. Trimming removed 1 base at V and 0 bases at J, with 9 bases between. Germline-derived CDR1 and CDR2 are SGHAT and FQNNGV.

The rearrangement uses TRBV10-3 and TRBJ2-7, with D perhaps TRBD2 (5 bases). Per germline, CDR1 ENHRY and CDR2 SYGVKD. The CDR3 spans 16 residues. With 6 bases removed from V and 3 bases from J, the gap between germline ends came to 21 bases. This CDR3 is CAIRGEGPRDSYEQYF. For the CDR3, the DNA is TGTGCCATCAGGGGTGAGGGTCCTCGTGATAGCTACGAGCAGTACTTC.

The rearrangement joins TRBV6-5 to TRBJ2-1; 16 nucleotides align to TRBD2. From germline, CDR1 is MNHEY and CDR2 SVGAGI. J gave up 10 bases and V 3 bases, and 6 bases lay outside the gene matches. The CDR3 contains 16 residues. The CDR3 nucleotides read TGTGCCAGCAGTTATTCGGGACTAGCGGGAGGGCCCGAGCAGTTCTTC. Amino acid sequence: CASSYSGLAGGPEQFF.